The clone carrying this TCR beta chain was found once. This sample stems from a study of blood T cell repertoires in COVID-19. Study background: Acute and convalescent COVID-19 specimens originated in the United States, Italy and Spain.

This CDR3 has 16 amino acids. Trimming removed 3 bases from V and 0 bases from J; junction bases left unmatched: 4. From germline, CDR1 is MGHRA and CDR2 YSYEKL. The data were produced by immunoSEQ multiplex PCR, yet TCRdb's version contains in-frame clones alone and is incomplete. The sample lists roughly 380,000 clones; roughly 87% were seen once. Enrollees, roughly 18 to 89 years old, lived in fewer than 25 US areas. Assignment of participants to cohorts was predicated upon participant-reported clinical history. Cohort 3 donors counted as recovered after two negative PCRs, clearance, or resolved symptoms.

V usage is TRBV4-1 and J usage is TRBJ2-2, with 7 positions matching TRBD1. The source of this sequence is a woman aged 25 to 39 who had recovered from COVID-19. Sequenced: PBMCs or T cells enriched from blood (not recorded which). The CDR3 DNA reads as TGCGCCAGCAGCCAGACCGGGACAGCGAACACCGGGGAGCTGTTTTTT. The encoded protein is CASSQTGTANTGELFF.